The sequence of this T cell receptor (beta chain) was determined in a study of shared clonotypes between healthy human individuals. Findings and limits, study-wide: Collection of samples was limited to blood; tissue repertoires likely differ. Compared with clonotypes that all four donors shared, non-shared clonotypes had lower generation probabilities. Four donors held about 4.5% of naive CD4 clonotypes in common.

Trimming cost V 4 bases and J 5 bases; bases outside gene matches: 7. The germline V gene encodes CDR1 MNHEY and CDR2 SVGAGI. CDR3 size: 14 residues. The data were produced by immunoSEQ multiplex PCR, yet TCRdb's version contains in-frame clones alone and is incomplete. The table records about 2.4 million clones, about 92% of them present only once. To note about this clone: Its antigen is still unknown.

The rearrangement links TRBV6-5 to TRBJ2-7; 8 nucleotides agree with TRBD1. The source material was naive CD4+ T cells sorted from blood. Subset of the sample: CD45RA+ positively selected. This sequence was found in a man aged 18 to 29 in good health. The CDR3 here is CASSSPDRAHEQYF. As DNA, the CDR3 is TGTGCCAGCAGTTCTCCGGACAGGGCCCACGAGCAGTACTTC.